This is a list of T cell receptor beta chains from one sample in a study of cytomegalovirus exposure and HLA in healthy donors. Assay: immunoSEQ multiplex PCR; the TCRdb copy retains only in-frame clones and omits some. The data hold some 140,000 clones, with roughly 77% observed a single time. The sequenced sample was PBMCs. These receptor sequences come from a female donor in good health and CMV-seronegative. Each CDR3 is given with its conserved first and last residue. D genes are given only for firm matches. Clone size is shown for a subset of rows, as once, few, many or a class of expanded clone.

J,D,size,V,length,DNA,CDR3
TRBJ1-6,NA,NA,TRBV6-5,14,TGTGCCAGCAGTTTGACAGGATCGGATTCACCCCTCCACTTT,CASSLTGSDSPLHF
TRBJ1-5,TRBD1,once,TRBV4-1,16,TGCGCCAGCAGCCAGCCTGGGGACAGGAGCAATCAGCCCCAGCATTTT,CASSQPGDRSNQPQHF
TRBJ1-3,TRBD1,NA,TRBV7-2,15,TGTGCCAGCAGCACGACAGGGCCCTCTGGAAACACCATATATTTT,CASSTTGPSGNTIYF
TRBJ1-5,NA,NA,TRBV9,13,TGTGCCAGCAGCACTTCGACAAATCAGCCCCAGCATTTT,CASSTSTNQPQHF
TRBJ2-2,TRBD2,once,TRBV6-4,16,TGTGCCAGCAGCGTCGGCGGGGGTCAGAACACCGGGGAGCTGTTTTTT,CASSVGGGQNTGELFF
TRBJ2-7,TRBD1,few,TRBV6-6,12,TGTGCCATCTCGACAGGGACAAACGAGCAGTACTTC,CAISTGTNEQYF
TRBJ2-1,NA,NA,TRBV4-3,16,TGCGCCAGCAGCCAAGATTGGACTGAGTCCTACAATGAGCAGTTCTTC,CASSQDWTESYNEQFF
TRBJ2-5,NA,few,TRBV7-9,12,TGTTCCAGCAGGGCACTAGATGAGACCCAGTACTTC,CSSRALDETQYF
TRBJ1-1,NA,NA,TRBV7-2,17,TGTGCCAGCAGCTTAGGGGGGGACTGGTTGGTGAACACTGAAGCTTTCTTT,CASSLGGDWLVNTEAFF
TRBJ2-4,NA,NA,TRBV7-2,15,TGTGCCAGCAGCTTAGTGGTGGGAGCGAGGGACATTCAGTACTTC,CASSLVVGARDIQYF
TRBJ1-2,TRBD1,NA,TRBV19,12,TGTGCCAGTAAAGGGGGCAACTATGGCTACACCTTC,CASKGGNYGYTF
TRBJ2-5,NA,NA,TRBV9,15,TGTGCCAGCAGCGTAGGATCCCAGGGGTCGGAGACCCAGTACTTC,CASSVGSQGSETQYF
TRBJ1-4,NA,NA,TRBV30,15,TGTGCCTGGAGTGTATATTTGATTTCGGGGGAAAAACTGTTTTTT,CAWSVYLISGEKLFF
TRBJ1-5,TRBD1,few,TRBV10-1,13,TGCGCGAGTGCAGGGGGCCTTAATCAGCCCCAGCATTTT,CASAGGLNQPQHF
TRBJ2-3,TRBD2,NA,TRBV7-2,17,TGTGCCAGCAGCTTAGGGGTTAGCGGGGGTAGCACAGATACGCAGTATTTT,CASSLGVSGGSTDTQYF
TRBJ2-7,TRBD1,NA,TRBV5-4,15,TGTGCCAGCAGCTTGCCGGACAGGGGGAGGTACGAGCAGTACTTC,CASSLPDRGRYEQYF
TRBJ2-7,NA,NA,TRBV7-2,13,TGTGCCAGCAGCTGGAGTGGTAACTACGAGCAGTACTTC,CASSWSGNYEQYF
TRBJ2-2,NA,once,TRBV9,12,TGTGCCAGCAGCGTAGACATCGGGGAGCTGTTTTTT,CASSVDIGELFF
TRBJ2-5,TRBD1,NA,TRBV15,14,TGTGCCACCAGCAGAGTTAGACAGGGAGAGACCCAGTACTTC,CATSRVRQGETQYF
TRBJ1-1,NA,few,TRBV29-1,11,TGCAGCGTTGCCATAGTTACTGAAGCTTTCTTT,CSVAIVTEAFF
TRBJ2-6,NA,NA,TRBV18,13,TGTGCCAGCTCTCTCTCTGGGGCCAACGTCCTGACTTTC,CASSLSGANVLTF
TRBJ2-1,NA,NA,TRBV7-9,16,TGTGCCAGCAGCTTAGGTCCCGGACTGCAATACAATGAGCAGTTCTTC,CASSLGPGLQYNEQFF
TRBJ2-5,TRBD1,NA,TRBV5-1,14,TGCGCCAGCAGCTCCCAGGGGGCGCGAGAGACCCAGTACTTC,CASSSQGARETQYF
TRBJ1-4,NA,once,TRBV19,14,TGTGCCAGTACCCCACCGGGACATCTCGAAAAACTGTTTTTT,CASTPPGHLEKLFF
TRBJ2-3,NA,NA,TRBV7-3,14,TGTGCCAGCAGCTTTGGGCTAGCCGCAGATACGCAGTATTTT,CASSFGLAADTQYF
TRBJ1-1,TRBD1,NA,TRBV29-1,15,TGCAGCGTTTTTGACAGGGTTTATCGTAACGCTGAAGCTTTCTTT,CSVFDRVYRNAEAFF
TRBJ2-7,TRBD1,NA,TRBV27,15,TGTGCCAGCAGTTTCGCGGCAGGGGGTCCCTACGAGCAGTACTTC,CASSFAAGGPYEQYF
TRBJ2-7,TRBD1,NA,TRBV7-2,15,TGTGCCAGCAGCTTAGCGCTCGGACAGGGGTTCGAGCAGTACTTC,CASSLALGQGFEQYF
TRBJ2-2,NA,NA,TRBV11-3,13,TGTGCCAGCAGCCCTTCCGGGACCGGGGAGCTGTTTTTT,CASSPSGTGELFF
TRBJ2-5,TRBD2,NA,TRBV7-9,16,TGTGCCAGCAGCTTAAGCGGCGGGGGGTATCAAGAGACCCAGTACTTC,CASSLSGGGYQETQYF
TRBJ2-7,TRBD1,NA,TRBV6-5,16,TGTGCCAGCAGTTACTCGCTGGGACAGGGTACCTACGAGCAGTACTTC,CASSYSLGQGTYEQYF
TRBJ2-3,TRBD2,NA,TRBV5-4,17,TGTGCCAGCAGTGCCCTAGCGGGGGGGCCCGGCACAGATACGCAGTATTTT,CASSALAGGPGTDTQYF
TRBJ1-3,TRBD1,NA,TRBV7-2,18,TGTGCCAGCAGCCCCAGGGGGCGCTACCTGAGCTCTGGAAACACCATATATTTT,CASSPRGRYLSSGNTIYF
TRBJ1-5,NA,NA,TRBV6-1,13,TGTGCCAGCACGGAACAGGAGCGTCAGCCCCAGCATTTT,CASTEQERQPQHF
TRBJ2-1,TRBD1,NA,TRBV27,12,TGTGCCAGCAGAACAGGGGGTAATGAGCAGTTCTTC,CASRTGGNEQFF
TRBJ1-5,TRBD1,NA,TRBV7-2,17,TGTGCCAGCAGCTTAGTCCAGGGGGCGCTTAGCAATCAGCCCCAGCATTTT,CASSLVQGALSNQPQHF
TRBJ1-1,NA,once,TRBV29-1,13,TGCAGCGTTGACAGGGGATGGTTTACTGAAGCTTTCTTT,CSVDRGWFTEAFF
TRBJ1-4,NA,NA,TRBV30,14,TGTGCCTGGAGTGTCGGGACACTAAATGAAAAACTGTTTTTT,CAWSVGTLNEKLFF
TRBJ2-5,NA,NA,TRBV5-1,13,TGCGCCAGCAGCCCACAGAGCCAAGAGACCCAGTACTTC,CASSPQSQETQYF
TRBJ2-1,TRBD1,NA,TRBV5-1,18,TGCGCCAGCAGCTTCGGGACAGGGGGCCGATTTTTCTACAATGAGCAGTTCTTC,CASSFGTGGRFFYNEQFF
TRBJ2-5,TRBD1,NA,TRBV5-4,14,TGTGCCAGCAGGAGATCACAGGGGCAAGAGACCCAGTACTTC,CASRRSQGQETQYF
TRBJ1-2,NA,few,TRBV6-6,15,TGTGCCAGCAGTTACTCGCGGCAGGGGAACTATGGCTACACCTTC,CASSYSRQGNYGYTF
TRBJ2-1,TRBD2,NA,TRBV30,14,TGTGCCTGGAGTGTGCGGGAGGGGAGCAATGAGCAGTTCTTC,CAWSVREGSNEQFF
TRBJ2-7,TRBD2,NA,TRBV5-6,16,TGTGCCAGCAGCCACCTGACTAGCGGGAGCGGCGACGAGCAGTACTTC,CASSHLTSGSGDEQYF
TRBJ1-6,NA,NA,TRBV1,15,TGCACCAGCAGCCAAAAACGACAGCCGAATTCACCCCTCCACTTT,CTSSQKRQPNSPLHF
TRBJ2-3,NA,NA,TRBV7-9,15,TGTGCCAGCAGCTTAGCGGCTAGCGTGACAGATACGCAGTATTTT,CASSLAASVTDTQYF
TRBJ2-3,NA,NA,TRBV28,14,TGTGCCAGCACTGGTTACGCACAGGGAGATACGCAGTATTTT,CASTGYAQGDTQYF
TRBJ2-7,TRBD1,NA,TRBV6-4,13,TGTGCCAGACCCGGGACAGGGAGCCGCGAGCAGTACTTC,CARPGTGSREQYF
TRBJ2-3,NA,once,TRBV9,14,TGTGCCAGCAGCGTAGAGGGGTGGGCAGATACGCAGTATTTT,CASSVEGWADTQYF
TRBJ1-4,NA,NA,TRBV7-7,13,TGTGCTAGCAGCTTGGGTCACGGGGAAAAACTGTTTTTT,CASSLGHGEKLFF
TRBJ1-6,NA,NA,TRBV5-5,18,TGTGCCAGCAGCTTGCATCCGGGGACAAGCTCCTATAATTCACCCCTCCACTTT,CASSLHPGTSSYNSPLHF
TRBJ2-7,NA,NA,TRBV9,14,TGTGCCAGCAGCCTCCTGGACAGGAGGGACGAGCAGTACTTC,CASSLLDRRDEQYF
TRBJ1-3,TRBD1,NA,TRBV30,18,TGTGCCTGGAGTAGATACCGCACGACAGGGCTTACAGGAAACACCATATATTTT,CAWSRYRTTGLTGNTIYF
TRBJ2-7,NA,NA,TRBV6-5,12,TGTGCCAGCAGGGACTACGGATACGAGCAGTACTTC,CASRDYGYEQYF
TRBJ1-4,NA,few,TRBV7-2,13,TGTGCCAGCAGCTTAGTGGAGGGTGAAAAACTGTTTTTT,CASSLVEGEKLFF